This T cell receptor beta chain was sequenced in a study of PD-L1 blockade in urothelial cancer. V lost 9 bases, J lost 0 bases, and 26 bases lay in between. Per germline, CDR1 MRHNA and CDR2 SNTAGT. The CDR3 length is 18 residues. Clones were sequenced by immunoSEQ multiplex PCR, and TCRdb holds only the in-frame ones, with some missing. The top ten clones hold more than 8% of a sample with tens of thousands of clones, over 80% of them seen once. The sequencing here drew on PBMCs, taken around atezolizumab (anti-PD-L1) treatment. The source of this sequence is a man in his 70s with urothelial cancer. V is TRBV6-4 and J is TRBJ1-1; possibly TRBD1 for D (5 bases). The CDR3 reads CASSSPAVTTGLNTEAFF. In DNA form, the CDR3 reads TGTGCCAGTAGTTCTCCAGCAGTGACAACAGGACTGAACACTGAAGCTTTCTTT.